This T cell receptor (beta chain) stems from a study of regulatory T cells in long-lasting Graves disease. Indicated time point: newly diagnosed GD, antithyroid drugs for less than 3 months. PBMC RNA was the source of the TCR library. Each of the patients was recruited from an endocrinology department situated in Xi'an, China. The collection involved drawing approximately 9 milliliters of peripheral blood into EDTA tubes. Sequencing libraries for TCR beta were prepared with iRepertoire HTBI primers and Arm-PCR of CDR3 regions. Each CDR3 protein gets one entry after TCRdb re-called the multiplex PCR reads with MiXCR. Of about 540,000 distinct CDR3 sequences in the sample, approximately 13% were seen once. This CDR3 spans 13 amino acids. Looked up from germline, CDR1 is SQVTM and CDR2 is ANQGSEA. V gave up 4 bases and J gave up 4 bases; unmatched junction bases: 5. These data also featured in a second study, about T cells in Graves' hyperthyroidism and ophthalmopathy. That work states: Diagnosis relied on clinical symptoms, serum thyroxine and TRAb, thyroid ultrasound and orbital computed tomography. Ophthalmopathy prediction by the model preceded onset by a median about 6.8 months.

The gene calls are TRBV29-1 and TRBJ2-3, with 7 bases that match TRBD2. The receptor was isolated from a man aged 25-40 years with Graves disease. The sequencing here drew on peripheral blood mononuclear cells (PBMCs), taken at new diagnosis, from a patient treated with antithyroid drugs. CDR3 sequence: CSVGGGSADTQYF. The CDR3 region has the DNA TGCAGCGTTGGGGGCGGGAGCGCAGATACGCAGTATTTT.